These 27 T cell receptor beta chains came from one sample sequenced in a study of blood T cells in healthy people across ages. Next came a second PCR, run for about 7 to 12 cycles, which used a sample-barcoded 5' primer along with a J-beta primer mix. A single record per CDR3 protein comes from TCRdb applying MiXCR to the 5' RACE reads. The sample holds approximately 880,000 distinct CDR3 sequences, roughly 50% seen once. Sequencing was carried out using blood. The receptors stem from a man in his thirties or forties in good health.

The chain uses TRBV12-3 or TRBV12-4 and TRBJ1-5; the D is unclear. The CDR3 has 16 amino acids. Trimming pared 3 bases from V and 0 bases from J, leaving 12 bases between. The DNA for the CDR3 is TGTGCCAGCAGTTTTGAGAAGTCCTATAGCAATCAGCCCCAGCATTTT. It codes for CASSFEKSYSNQPQHF.

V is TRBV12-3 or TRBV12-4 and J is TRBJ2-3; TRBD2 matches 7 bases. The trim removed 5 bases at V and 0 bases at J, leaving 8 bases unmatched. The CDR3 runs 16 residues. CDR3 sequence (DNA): TGTGCCAGCAGTCCAATCGGGGGGACTAGCACAGATACGCAGTATTTT. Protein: CASSPIGGTSTDTQYF.

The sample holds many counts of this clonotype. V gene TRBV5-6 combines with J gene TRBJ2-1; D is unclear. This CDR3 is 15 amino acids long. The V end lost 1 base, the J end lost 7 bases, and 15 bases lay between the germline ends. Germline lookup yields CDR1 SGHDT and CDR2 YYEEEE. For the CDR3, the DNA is TGTGCCAGCAGCTTGATCGGATCGGGTTCGAATGAGCAGTTCTTC. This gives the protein CASSLIGSGSNEQFF. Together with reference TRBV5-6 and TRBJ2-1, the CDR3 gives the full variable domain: DAGVTQSPTHLIKTRGQQVTLRCSPKSGHDTVSWYQQALGQGPQFIFQYYEEEERQRGNFPDRFSGHQFPNYSSELNVNALLLGDSALYLCASSLIGSGSNEQFFGPGTRLTVL.

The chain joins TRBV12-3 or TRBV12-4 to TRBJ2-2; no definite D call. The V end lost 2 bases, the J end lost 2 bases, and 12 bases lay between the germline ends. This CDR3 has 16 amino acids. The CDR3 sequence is CASSLSRLTNTGELFF. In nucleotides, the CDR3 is TGTGCCAGCAGTTTATCTCGCCTAACCAACACCGGGGAGCTGTTTTTT.

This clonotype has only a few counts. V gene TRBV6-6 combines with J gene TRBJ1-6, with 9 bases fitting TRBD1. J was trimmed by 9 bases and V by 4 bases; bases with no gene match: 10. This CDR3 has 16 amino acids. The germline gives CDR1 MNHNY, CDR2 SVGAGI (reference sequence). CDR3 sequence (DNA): TGTGCCAGCAGTTCCCCCCAACAGGGGGCCAGTTCACCCCTCCACTTT. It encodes CASSSPQQGASSPLHF.

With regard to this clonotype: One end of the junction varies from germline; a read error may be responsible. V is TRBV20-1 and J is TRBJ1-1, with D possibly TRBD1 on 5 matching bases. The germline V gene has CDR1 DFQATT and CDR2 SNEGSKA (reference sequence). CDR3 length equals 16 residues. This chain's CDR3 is CSARDTRQNSNSEAFF. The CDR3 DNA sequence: TGCAGTGCTAGAGACACCAGACAGAATTCGAACAGTGAAGCTTTCTTT.

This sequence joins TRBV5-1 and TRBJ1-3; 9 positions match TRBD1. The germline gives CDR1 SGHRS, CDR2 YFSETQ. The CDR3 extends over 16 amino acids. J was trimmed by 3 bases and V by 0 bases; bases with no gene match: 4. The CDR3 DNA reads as TGCGCCAGCAGCTTGGAGACAGGGGGTTATGGAAACACCATATATTTT. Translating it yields CASSLETGGYGNTIYF.

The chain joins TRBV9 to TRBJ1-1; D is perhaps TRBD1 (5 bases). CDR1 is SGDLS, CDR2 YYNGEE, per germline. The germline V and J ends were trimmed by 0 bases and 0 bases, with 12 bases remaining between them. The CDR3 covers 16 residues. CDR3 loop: CASSVGGHPMNTEAFF. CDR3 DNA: TGTGCCAGCAGCGTAGGGGGCCATCCCATGAACACTGAAGCTTTCTTT.

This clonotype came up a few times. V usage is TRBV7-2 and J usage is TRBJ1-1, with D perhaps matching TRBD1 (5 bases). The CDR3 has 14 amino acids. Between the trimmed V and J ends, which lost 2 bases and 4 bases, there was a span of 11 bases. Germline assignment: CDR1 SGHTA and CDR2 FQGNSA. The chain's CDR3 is CASSLQGSGTEAFF. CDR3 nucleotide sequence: TGTGCCAGCAGCTTACAGGGTTCGGGCACTGAAGCTTTCTTT. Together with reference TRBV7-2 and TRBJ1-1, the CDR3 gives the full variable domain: GAGVSQSPSNKVTEKGKDVELRCDPISGHTALYWYRQSLGQGLEFLIYFQGNSAPDKSGLPSDRFSAERTGGSVSTLTIQRTQQEDSAVYLCASSLQGSGTEAFFGQGTRLTVV.

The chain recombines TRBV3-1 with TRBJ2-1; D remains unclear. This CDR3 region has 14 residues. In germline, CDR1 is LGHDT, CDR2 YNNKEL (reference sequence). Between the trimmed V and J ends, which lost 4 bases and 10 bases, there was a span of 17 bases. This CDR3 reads CASSPYNPMGEQFF. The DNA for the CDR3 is TGTGCCAGCAGCCCTTATAACCCTATGGGCGAGCAGTTCTTC.

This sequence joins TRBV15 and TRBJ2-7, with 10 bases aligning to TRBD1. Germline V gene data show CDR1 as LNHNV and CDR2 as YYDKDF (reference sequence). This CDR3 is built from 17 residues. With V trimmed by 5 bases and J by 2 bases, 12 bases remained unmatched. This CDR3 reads CATSLFAGTGVTYEQYF. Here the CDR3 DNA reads TGTGCCACCAGCCTATTTGCAGGGACAGGGGTCACCTACGAGCAGTACTTC.

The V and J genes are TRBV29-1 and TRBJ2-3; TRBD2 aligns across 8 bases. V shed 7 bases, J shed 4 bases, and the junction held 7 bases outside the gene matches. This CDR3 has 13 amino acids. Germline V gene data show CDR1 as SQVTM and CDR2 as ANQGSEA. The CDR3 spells CSGNSGGPDTQYF. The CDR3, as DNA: TGCAGCGGCAACAGCGGGGGACCAGATACGCAGTATTTT.

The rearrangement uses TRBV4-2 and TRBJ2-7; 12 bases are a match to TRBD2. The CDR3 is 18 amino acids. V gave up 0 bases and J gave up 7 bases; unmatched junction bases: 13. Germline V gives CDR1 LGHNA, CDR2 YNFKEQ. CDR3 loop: CASSQDATSGGSYNEQYF. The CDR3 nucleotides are TGTGCCAGCAGCCAAGATGCGACTAGCGGGGGATCCTACAATGAGCAGTACTTC.

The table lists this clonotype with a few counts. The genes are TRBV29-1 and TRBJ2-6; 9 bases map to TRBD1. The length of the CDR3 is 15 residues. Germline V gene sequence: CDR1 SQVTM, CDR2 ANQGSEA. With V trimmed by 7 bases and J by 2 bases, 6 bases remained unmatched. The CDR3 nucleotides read TGCAGCGCTCGGACAGGGGAGGCTGGGGCCAACGTCCTGACTTTC. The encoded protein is CSARTGEAGANVLTF.

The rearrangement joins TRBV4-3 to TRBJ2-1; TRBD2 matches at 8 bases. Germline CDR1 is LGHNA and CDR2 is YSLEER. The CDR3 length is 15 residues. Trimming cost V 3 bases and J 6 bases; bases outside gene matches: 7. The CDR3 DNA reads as TGCGCCAGCAGCCAGCCGGGACTAGAGGTCAATGAGCAGTTCTTC. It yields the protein CASSQPGLEVNEQFF.

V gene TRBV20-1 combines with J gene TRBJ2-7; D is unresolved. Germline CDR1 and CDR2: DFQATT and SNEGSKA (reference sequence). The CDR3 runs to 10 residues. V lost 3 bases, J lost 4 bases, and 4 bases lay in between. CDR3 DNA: TGCAGTGCTAGCGGGTACGAGCAGTACTTC. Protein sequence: CSASGYEQYF.

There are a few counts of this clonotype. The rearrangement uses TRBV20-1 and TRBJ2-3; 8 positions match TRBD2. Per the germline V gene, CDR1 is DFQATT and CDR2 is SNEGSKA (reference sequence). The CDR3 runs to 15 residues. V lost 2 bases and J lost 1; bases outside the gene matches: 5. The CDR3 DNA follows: TGCAGTGCTAGACGGGGGGGTTCAGGCACAGATACGCAGTATTTT. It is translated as CSARRGGSGTDTQYF.

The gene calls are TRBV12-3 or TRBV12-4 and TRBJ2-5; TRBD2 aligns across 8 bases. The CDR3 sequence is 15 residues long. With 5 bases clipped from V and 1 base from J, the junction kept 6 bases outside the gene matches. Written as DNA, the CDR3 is TGTGCCAGCAGTGCTAACGGGGGGGGCCAAGAGACCCAGTACTTC. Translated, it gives CASSANGGGQETQYF.

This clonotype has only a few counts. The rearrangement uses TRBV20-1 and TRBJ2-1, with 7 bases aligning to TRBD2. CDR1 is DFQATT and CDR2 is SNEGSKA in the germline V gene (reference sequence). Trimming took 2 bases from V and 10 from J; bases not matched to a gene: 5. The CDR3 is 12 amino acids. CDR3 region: CSARSSGVEQFF. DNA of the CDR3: TGCAGTGCTAGATCAAGCGGGGTAGAGCAGTTCTTC.

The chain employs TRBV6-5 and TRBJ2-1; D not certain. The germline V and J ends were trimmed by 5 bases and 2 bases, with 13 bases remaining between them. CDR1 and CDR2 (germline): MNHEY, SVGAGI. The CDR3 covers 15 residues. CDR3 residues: CASSRIDGPYNEQFF. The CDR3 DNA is TGTGCCAGCAGTAGGATAGACGGGCCCTACAATGAGCAGTTCTTC.

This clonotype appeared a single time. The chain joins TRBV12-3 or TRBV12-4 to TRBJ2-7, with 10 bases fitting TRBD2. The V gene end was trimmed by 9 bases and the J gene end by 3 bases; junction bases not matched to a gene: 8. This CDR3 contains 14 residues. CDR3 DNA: TGTGCCAGTTTAAGGACTAGCGGATTCTACGAGCAGTACTTC. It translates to CASLRTSGFYEQYF.

CDR3 protein: CASSPAGTGYNEQYF. The CDR3 nucleotides read TGTGCCAGCAGCCCTGCCGGGACGGGTTACAATGAGCAGTACTTC. The gene calls are TRBV2 and TRBJ2-5; either TRBD1 or TRBD2 may supply D (5 bases each). There are 15 residues in the CDR3. With 6 bases removed from V and 11 bases from J, the gap between germline ends came to 25 bases. The germline gives CDR1 SNHLY, CDR2 FYNNEI.

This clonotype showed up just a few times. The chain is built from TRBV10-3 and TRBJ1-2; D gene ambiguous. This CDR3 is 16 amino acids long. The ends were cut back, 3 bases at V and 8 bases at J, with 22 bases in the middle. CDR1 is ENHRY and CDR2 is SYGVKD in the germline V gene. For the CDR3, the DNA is TGTGCCATCAGTGAAGGGTTTTTATCAGCGGGATACGGCTACACCTTC. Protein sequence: CAISEGFLSAGYGYTF.

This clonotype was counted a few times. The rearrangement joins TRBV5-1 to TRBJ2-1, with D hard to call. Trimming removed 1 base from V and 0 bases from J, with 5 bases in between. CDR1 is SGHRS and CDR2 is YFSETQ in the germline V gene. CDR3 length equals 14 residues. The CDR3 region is CASSLQYSYNEQFF. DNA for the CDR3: TGCGCCAGCAGCTTGCAATACTCCTACAATGAGCAGTTCTTC. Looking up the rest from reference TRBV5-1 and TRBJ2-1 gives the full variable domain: KAGVTQTPRYLIKTRGQQVTLSCSPISGHRSVSWYQQTPGQGLQFLFEYFSETQRNKGNFPGRFSGRQFSNSRSEMNVSTLELGDSALYLCASSLQYSYNEQFFGPGTRLTVL.

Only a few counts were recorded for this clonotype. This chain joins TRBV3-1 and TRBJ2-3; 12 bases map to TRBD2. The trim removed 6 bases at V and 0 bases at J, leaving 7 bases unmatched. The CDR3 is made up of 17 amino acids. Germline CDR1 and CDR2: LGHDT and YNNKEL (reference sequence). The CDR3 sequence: CASSSSGGAPSTDTQYF. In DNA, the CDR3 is TGTGCCAGCAGTTCTAGCGGGGGGGCCCCTAGCACAGATACGCAGTATTTT.

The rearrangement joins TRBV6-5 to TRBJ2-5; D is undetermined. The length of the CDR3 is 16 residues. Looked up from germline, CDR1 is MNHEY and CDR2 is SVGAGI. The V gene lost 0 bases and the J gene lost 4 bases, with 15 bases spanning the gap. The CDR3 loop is CASSYSTIGLGETQYF. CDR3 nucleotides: TGTGCCAGCAGTTACTCGACCATAGGGTTGGGAGAGACCCAGTACTTC.

The CDR3 protein is CASSLYGRHYEQYF. In DNA, the CDR3 is TGTGCCAGCAGTTTATACGGACGGCACTACGAGCAGTACTTC. V gene TRBV28 combines with J gene TRBJ2-7; D is uncertain. The ends were cut back, 1 base at V and 3 bases at J, with 10 bases in the middle. CDR1 is MDHEN, CDR2 SYDVKM, per germline. The CDR3 totals 14 residues.